This T cell receptor beta chain came from a study of blood T cell repertoires in COVID-19. Study summary: The analysed material was cDNA or gDNA that came from T cells, B-cell-depleted T cells, or PBMCs.

Trimming took off 3 bases at V and 7 bases at J, with 15 bases between the two ends. Germline assignment: CDR1 LNHDA and CDR2 SQIVND (reference sequence). The length of the CDR3 is 14 residues. As processed by the authors: Amplification from reference gene primers served as the basis for estimated nucleated cell counts. Sequencing used immunoSEQ multiplex PCR; TCRdb keeps in-frame clones, though not all of them. V and J calls and clone size are those listed in that table; D and trimming were worked out from the DNA. The table lists approximately 170,000 clones, over 90% of them singletons, with 1.5% to 2.5% in the top ten.

This TCR derives from a woman aged 55-69 years with COVID-19, enrolled during active disease. The specimen was peripheral blood. This chain connects TRBV19 to TRBJ1-2; D is undetermined. The CDR3 here is CASSMAGAGSGYTF. CDR3 nucleotides: TGTGCCAGTAGTATGGCAGGCGCGGGTTCTGGCTACACCTTC.